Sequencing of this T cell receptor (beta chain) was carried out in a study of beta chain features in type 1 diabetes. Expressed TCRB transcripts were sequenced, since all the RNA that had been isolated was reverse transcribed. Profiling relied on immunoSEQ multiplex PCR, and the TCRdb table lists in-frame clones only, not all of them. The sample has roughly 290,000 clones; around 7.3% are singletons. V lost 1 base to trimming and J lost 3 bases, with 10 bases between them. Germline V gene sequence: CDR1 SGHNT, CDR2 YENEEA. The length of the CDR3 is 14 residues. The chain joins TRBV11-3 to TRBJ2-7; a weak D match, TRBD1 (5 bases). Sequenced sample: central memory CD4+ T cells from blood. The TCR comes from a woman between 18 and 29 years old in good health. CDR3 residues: CASSLVDTGYEQYF. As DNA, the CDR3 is TGTGCCAGCAGCTTAGTGGACACCGGCTACGAGCAGTACTTC.